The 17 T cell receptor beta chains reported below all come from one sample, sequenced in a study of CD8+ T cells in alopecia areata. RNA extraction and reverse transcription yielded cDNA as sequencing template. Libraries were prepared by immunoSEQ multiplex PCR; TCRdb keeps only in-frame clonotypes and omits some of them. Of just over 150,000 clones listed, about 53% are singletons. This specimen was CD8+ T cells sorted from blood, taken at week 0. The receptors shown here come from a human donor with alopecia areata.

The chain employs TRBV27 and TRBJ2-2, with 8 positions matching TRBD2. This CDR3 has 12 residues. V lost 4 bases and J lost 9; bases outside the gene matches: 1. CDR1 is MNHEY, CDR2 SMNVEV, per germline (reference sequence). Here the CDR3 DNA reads TGTGCCAGCAGTTATAGCGGGAGGGAGCTGTTTTTT. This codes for CASSYSGRELFF.

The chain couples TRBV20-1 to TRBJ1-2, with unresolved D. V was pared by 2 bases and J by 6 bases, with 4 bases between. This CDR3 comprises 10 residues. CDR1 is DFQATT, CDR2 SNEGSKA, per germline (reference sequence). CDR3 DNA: TGCAGTGCTAGACAGCATGGCTACACCTTC. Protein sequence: CSARQHGYTF.

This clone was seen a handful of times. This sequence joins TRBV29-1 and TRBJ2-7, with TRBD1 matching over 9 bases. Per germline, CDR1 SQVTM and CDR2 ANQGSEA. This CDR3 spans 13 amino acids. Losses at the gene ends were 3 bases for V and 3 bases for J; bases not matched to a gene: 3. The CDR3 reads CSVETGGNYEQYF. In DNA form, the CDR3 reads TGCAGCGTTGAGACAGGGGGTAACTACGAGCAGTACTTC.

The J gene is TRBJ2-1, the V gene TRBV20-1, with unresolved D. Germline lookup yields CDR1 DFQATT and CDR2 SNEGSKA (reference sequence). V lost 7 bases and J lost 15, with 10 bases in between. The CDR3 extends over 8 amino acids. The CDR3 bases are TGCAGTGTTGGGCGGAGGTTCTTC. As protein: CSVGRRFF.

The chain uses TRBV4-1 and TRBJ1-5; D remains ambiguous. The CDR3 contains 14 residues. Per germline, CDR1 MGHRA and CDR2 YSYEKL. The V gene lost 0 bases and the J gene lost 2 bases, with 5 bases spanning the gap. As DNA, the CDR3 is TGCGCCAGCAGCCAAGAGCCCCGCAATCAGCCCCAGCATTTT. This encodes CASSQEPRNQPQHF.

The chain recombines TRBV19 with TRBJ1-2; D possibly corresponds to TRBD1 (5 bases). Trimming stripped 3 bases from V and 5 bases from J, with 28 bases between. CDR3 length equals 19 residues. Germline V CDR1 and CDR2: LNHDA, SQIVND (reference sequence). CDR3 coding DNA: TGTGCCAGTAGTATTCCCCCGGGGGACCGGGAGGGGCGCGGGTATGGCTACACCTTC. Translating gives CASSIPPGDREGRGYGYTF.

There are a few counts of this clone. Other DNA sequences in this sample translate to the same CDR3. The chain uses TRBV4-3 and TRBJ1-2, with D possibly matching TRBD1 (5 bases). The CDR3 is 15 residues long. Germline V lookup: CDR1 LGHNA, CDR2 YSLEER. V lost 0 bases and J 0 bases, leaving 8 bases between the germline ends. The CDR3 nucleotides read TGCGCCAGCAGCCAAGATAGAGGGGCTAACTATGGCTACACCTTC. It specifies CASSQDRGANYGYTF.

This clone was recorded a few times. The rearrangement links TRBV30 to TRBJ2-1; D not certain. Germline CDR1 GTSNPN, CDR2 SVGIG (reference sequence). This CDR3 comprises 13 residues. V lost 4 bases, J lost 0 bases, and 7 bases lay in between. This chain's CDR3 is CAWNLGSYNEQFF. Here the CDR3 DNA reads TGTGCCTGGAACCTCGGCTCCTACAATGAGCAGTTCTTC. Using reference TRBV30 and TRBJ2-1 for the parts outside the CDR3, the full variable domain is SQTIHQWPATLVQPVGSPLSLECTVEGTSNPNLYWYRQAAGRGLQLLFYSVGIGQISSEVPQNLSASRPQDRQFILSSKKLLLSDSGFYLCAWNLGSYNEQFFGPGTRLTVL.

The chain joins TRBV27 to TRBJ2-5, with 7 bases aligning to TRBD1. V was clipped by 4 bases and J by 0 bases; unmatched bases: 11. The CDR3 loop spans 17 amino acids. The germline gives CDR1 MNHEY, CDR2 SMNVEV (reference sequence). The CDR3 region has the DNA TGTGCCAGCAGTTCAGAAGCCGGGACAGTGTACCAAGAGACCCAGTACTTC. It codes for CASSSEAGTVYQETQYF.

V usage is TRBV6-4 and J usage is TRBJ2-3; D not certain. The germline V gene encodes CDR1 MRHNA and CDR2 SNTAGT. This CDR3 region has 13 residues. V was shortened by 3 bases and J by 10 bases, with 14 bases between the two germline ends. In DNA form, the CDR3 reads TGTGCCAGCAGTGATATCCCTGGGGTTTCGCAGTATTTT. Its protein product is CASSDIPGVSQYF.

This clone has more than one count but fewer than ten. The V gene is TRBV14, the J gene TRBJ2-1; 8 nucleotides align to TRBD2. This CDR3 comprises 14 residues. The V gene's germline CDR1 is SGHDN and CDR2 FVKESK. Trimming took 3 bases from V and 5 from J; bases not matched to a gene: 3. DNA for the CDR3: TGTGCCAGCAGCCAGGAAGCGGGGGACAATGAGCAGTTCTTC. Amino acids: CASSQEAGDNEQFF.

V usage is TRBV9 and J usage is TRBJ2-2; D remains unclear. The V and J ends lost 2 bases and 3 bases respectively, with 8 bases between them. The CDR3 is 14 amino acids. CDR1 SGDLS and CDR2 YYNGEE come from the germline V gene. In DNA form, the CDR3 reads TGTGCCAGCAGCGTCGAACAAGACACCGGGGAGCTGTTTTTT. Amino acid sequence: CASSVEQDTGELFF. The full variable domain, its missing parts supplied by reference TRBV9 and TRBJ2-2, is DSGVTQTPKHLITATGQRVTLRCSPRSGDLSVYWYQQSLDQGLQFLIQYYNGEERAKGNILERFSAQQFPDLHSELNLSSLELGDSALYFCASSVEQDTGELFFGEGSRLTVL.

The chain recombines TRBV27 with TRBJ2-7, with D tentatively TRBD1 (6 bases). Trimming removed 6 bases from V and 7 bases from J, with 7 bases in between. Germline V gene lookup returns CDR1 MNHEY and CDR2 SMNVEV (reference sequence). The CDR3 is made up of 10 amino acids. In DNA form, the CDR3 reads TGTGCCAGCAGAGGACAGGAGCAGTACTTC. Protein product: CASRGQEQYF.

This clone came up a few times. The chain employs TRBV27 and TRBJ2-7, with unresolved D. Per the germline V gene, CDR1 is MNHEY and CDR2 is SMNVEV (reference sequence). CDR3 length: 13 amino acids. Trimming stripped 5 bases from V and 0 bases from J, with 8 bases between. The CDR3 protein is CASSPQYSYEQYF. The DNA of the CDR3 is TGTGCCAGCAGTCCACAATACTCCTACGAGCAGTACTTC.

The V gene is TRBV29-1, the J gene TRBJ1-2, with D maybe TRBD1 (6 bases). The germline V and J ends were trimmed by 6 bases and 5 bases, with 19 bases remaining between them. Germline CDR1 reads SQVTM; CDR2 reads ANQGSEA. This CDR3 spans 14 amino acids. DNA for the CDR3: TGCAGCGTCACCGGCGGGGGCGCCTTTTATGGCTACACCTTC. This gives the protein CSVTGGGAFYGYTF.

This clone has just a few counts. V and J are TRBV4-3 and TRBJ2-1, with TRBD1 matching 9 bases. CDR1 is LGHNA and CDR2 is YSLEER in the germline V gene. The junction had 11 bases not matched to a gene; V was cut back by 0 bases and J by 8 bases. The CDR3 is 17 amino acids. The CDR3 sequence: CASSQDEGTGNFDEQFF. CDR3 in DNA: TGCGCCAGCAGCCAAGATGAAGGGACAGGGAATTTCGATGAGCAGTTCTTC.

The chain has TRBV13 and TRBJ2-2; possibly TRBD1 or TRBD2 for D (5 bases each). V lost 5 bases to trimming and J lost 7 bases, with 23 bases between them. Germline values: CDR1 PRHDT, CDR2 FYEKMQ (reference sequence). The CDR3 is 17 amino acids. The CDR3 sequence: CASSPPTGTRLGGELFF. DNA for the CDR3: TGTGCCAGCAGCCCGCCGACGGGGACGCGCCTTGGCGGGGAGCTGTTTTTT.